This TCR beta chain comes out of a study of cytomegalovirus exposure and HLA in healthy donors. Trimming cost V 0 bases and J 3 bases, with 11 bases left between them. Germline-derived CDR1 and CDR2 are SGHDN and FVKESK. The CDR3 is made up of 15 amino acids. Primers: 60 Vbeta forward and 13 Jbeta reverse. Sequencing was performed with immunoSEQ multiplex PCR; in TCRdb, only in-frame clones are kept and a portion is missing. The sample lists 150,000 to 200,000 clones; 75% to 80% were seen once. This clonotype was sampled from a man between 40 and 49 years old in good health and CMV-seropositive. The rearrangement uses TRBV14 and TRBJ1-2; D gene uncertain. The material sequenced was PBMCs. CDR3 DNA sequence: TGTGCCAGCAGCCAAGATCGAGGGTGGGACTATGGCTACACCTTC. Translating it yields CASSQDRGWDYGYTF.